The 26 T cell receptor beta chains in this list originate from one sample, sequenced in a study of low-dose radiotherapy and immunotherapy resistance in tumors. Covering alpha and beta chains, TRAV- and TRBV-specific primers were used for the first-strand cDNA. The authors amplified TCRs for about 20 PCR cycles with a constant-region primer and a V-primer adapter. TCRdb re-derived calls from the reads in MiXCR, one entry per CDR3 protein. The sample shows 45,000 to 75,000 distinct CDR3 sequences, about 25% of them seen only once. Specified time point: before trial treatment. The sequencing here drew on PBMCs, taken before treatment. The receptor set was obtained from a male donor with prostate cancer.

This clonotype has a count of ten or more. J is TRBJ2-7 and V is TRBV29-1; D remains ambiguous. Germline lookup yields CDR1 SQVTM and CDR2 ANQGSEA. Trimming removed 6 bases from V and 3 bases from J, with 9 bases in between. This CDR3 has 11 residues. DNA for the CDR3: TGCAGCGTCGGCGCCAGCTACGAGCAGTACTTC. Translation gives CSVGASYEQYF.

This clonotype was recorded many times. This rearrangement joins TRBV6-2 or TRBV6-3 to TRBJ2-7, with D uncertain. Germline values: CDR1 MNHEY, CDR2 SVGEGT. The CDR3 sequence is 12 residues long. Trimming pared 10 bases from V and 2 bases from J, leaving 12 bases between. The DNA for the CDR3 is TGTGCCACACGACCGCCTCCCTACGAGCAGTACTTC. Its protein is CATRPPPYEQYF.

The chain combines TRBV5-1 with TRBJ1-1; D gene unclear. Germline loops: CDR1 SGHRS, CDR2 YFSETQ. The CDR3 consists of 13 residues. V lost 5 bases, J lost 6 bases, and 14 bases lay in between. The CDR3 protein is CASSVEGVSEAFF. The CDR3 nucleotides are TGCGCCAGCAGTGTTGAAGGAGTATCTGAAGCTTTCTTT.

This chain uses TRBV11-2 with TRBJ2-5; no clear D. The CDR3 is 13 residues long. The V end lost 1 base, the J end lost 2 bases, and 5 bases lay between the germline ends. Germline V lookup: CDR1 SGHAT, CDR2 FQNNGV. CDR3 protein: CASSLAVQETQYF. The CDR3 DNA is TGTGCCAGCAGCTTAGCGGTACAAGAGACCCAGTACTTC.

DNA for the CDR3: TGCGCCAGCAGCCAAGATCGGGCGGGTTCAGAGACCCAGTACTTC. It translates to CASSQDRAGSETQYF. This rearrangement joins TRBV4-1 to TRBJ2-5; D perhaps matches TRBD2 (5 bases). The CDR3 consists of 15 residues. The V end lost 0 bases, the J end lost 4 bases, and 12 bases lay between the germline ends. The germline V gene has CDR1 MGHRA and CDR2 YSYEKL.

The genes are TRBV27 and TRBJ1-1; the D gene is possibly TRBD1 (6 bases). From germline, CDR1 is MNHEY and CDR2 SMNVEV (reference sequence). With 6 bases removed from V and 5 bases from J, the gap between germline ends came to 16 bases. CDR3 length: 14 residues. The CDR3 reads CASRLQGLVTEAFF. In nucleotides, the CDR3 is TGTGCCAGCAGGCTACAGGGTCTGGTAACTGAAGCTTTCTTT.

This clonotype was seen only once. The rearrangement links TRBV20-1 to TRBJ1-6; D is ambiguous. Trimming took off 3 bases at V and 0 bases at J, with 12 bases between the two ends. Germline V CDR1 and CDR2: DFQATT, SNEGSKA (reference sequence). CDR3 size: 16 residues. This CDR3 is CSASGQLSSYNSPLHF. CDR3 nucleotide sequence: TGCAGTGCTAGCGGCCAGTTAAGCTCCTATAATTCACCCCTCCACTTT.

This clonotype has a single count. V is TRBV7-2 and J is TRBJ2-5; 11 bases match TRBD1. The V gene end was trimmed by 1 base and the J gene end by 4 bases; junction bases not matched to a gene: 2. CDR1 and CDR2 from the germline V gene are SGHTA and FQGNSA. CDR3 length: 15 residues. CDR3 loop: CASSLEGQGVETQYF. The CDR3 DNA reads TGTGCCAGCAGCTTAGAGGGACAGGGGGTAGAGACCCAGTACTTC.

This chain joins TRBV6-2 or TRBV6-3 and TRBJ1-2; possibly TRBD1 for D (6 bases). V was pared by 6 bases and J by 6 bases, with 20 bases between. Germline CDR1 is MNHEY and CDR2 is SVGEGT. The CDR3 runs 15 residues. The CDR3 loop reads CASRSRGLPSHGYTF. CDR3 in DNA: TGTGCCAGCAGAAGCAGGGGCCTACCCTCCCATGGCTACACCTTC.

This clonotype was seen repeatedly, ten times or more. This chain connects TRBV25-1 to TRBJ2-3; D tentatively fits TRBD1 or TRBD2 (5 bases each). The CDR3 has 14 residues. Trimming took 5 bases from V and 2 from J, leaving 11 bases between them. The germline CDR1 and CDR2 sequences are MGHDK and SYGVNS. The CDR3 DNA follows: TGTGCCAGCAGTTACCGGGACCACACAGATACGCAGTATTTT. This codes for CASSYRDHTDTQYF.

This clonotype was recorded many times. The chain couples TRBV20-1 to TRBJ2-1, with TRBD1 matching over 9 bases. This CDR3 contains 14 residues. The germline CDR1 and CDR2 sequences are DFQATT and SNEGSKA (reference sequence). The CDR3 reads CRGEQGAIGGEQFF. The CDR3 DNA sequence: TGCAGGGGGGAACAGGGGGCCATAGGGGGTGAGCAGTTCTTC.

This clonotype was counted ten times or more. The rearrangement uses TRBV20-1 and TRBJ2-1, with a weak D call TRBD2 (5 bases). The CDR3 is 12 residues long. Germline V CDR1 and CDR2: DFQATT, SNEGSKA (reference sequence). V lost 5 bases, J lost 12 bases, and 17 bases lay in between. CDR3 coding DNA: TGCAGTGCTCCTAGCATGGGAACGATGCAGTTCTTC. Protein sequence: CSAPSMGTMQFF.

Concerning this clonotype itself: Germline and junction disagree at one end, which may indicate a read error. This chain connects TRBV12-3 or TRBV12-4 to TRBJ1-2; no firm D call. The CDR3 sequence is 13 residues long. CDR3 region: CATSFGEAYGYTF. DNA for the CDR3: TGTGCCACCAGTTTTGGGGAAGCCTATGGCTACACCTTC.

The J gene is TRBJ2-1, the V gene TRBV4-3; tentatively, D is TRBD2 (5 bases). The CDR3 is 18 amino acids. The V end was cut by 0 bases, the J end by 2 bases, with 17 bases between. CDR1 and CDR2 from the germline V gene are LGHNA and YSLEER. CDR3 bases: TGCGCCAGCAGCCAAGACCACCCTGCTAGCTGGACCTACAATGAGCAGTTCTTC. It specifies CASSQDHPASWTYNEQFF.

There are many counts of this clonotype. The J gene is TRBJ2-2, the V gene TRBV10-1; no clear D. This CDR3 has 13 residues. Germline CDR1 is WNHNN and CDR2 is SYGVQD (reference sequence). The V gene lost 6 bases and the J gene lost 2 bases, with 7 bases spanning the gap. CDR3 loop: CASRRGNTGELFF. CDR3 in DNA: TGCGCCAGCAGACGAGGAAACACCGGGGAGCTGTTTTTT.

V is TRBV25-1 and J is TRBJ2-1; TRBD1 is a possible D gene (5 bases). Per the germline V gene, CDR1 is MGHDK and CDR2 is SYGVNS. The CDR3 is 15 amino acids. The V end was cut by 2 bases, the J end by 2 bases, with 10 bases between. The CDR3 DNA reads TGTGCCAGCAGTGAAGTAGGGGCCCCCTACAATGAGCAGTTCTTC. Translating gives CASSEVGAPYNEQFF.

This clonotype was counted ten times or more. The chain links TRBV6-4 to TRBJ2-2, with a tentative D call TRBD1 (5 bases). Trimming took off 2 bases at V and 4 bases at J, with 5 bases between the two ends. Germline V lookup: CDR1 MRHNA, CDR2 SNTAGT. There are 13 residues in the CDR3. Written as DNA, the CDR3 is TGTGCCAGCAGTGACCAGGGCACCGGGGAGCTGTTTTTT. It translates to CASSDQGTGELFF.

This clonotype was seen repeatedly, ten times or more. The chain links TRBV28 to TRBJ2-2; TRBD2 matches 10 bases. Germline V CDR1 and CDR2: MDHEN, SYDVKM. The CDR3 covers 17 residues. V lost 11 bases and J lost 3; bases outside the gene matches: 15. CDR3 region: CACRSAGGPPDTGELFF. Here the CDR3 DNA reads TGTGCCTGCCGATCAGCGGGAGGGCCCCCGGACACCGGGGAGCTGTTTTTT.

The J gene is TRBJ2-5, the V gene TRBV5-1; 7 nucleotides line up with TRBD1. The CDR3 runs 15 residues. J was trimmed by 0 bases and V by 7 bases; bases with no gene match: 9. Germline V gene sequence: CDR1 SGHRS, CDR2 YFSETQ. Here the CDR3 DNA reads TGCGCCAGCGCCCCGGGACAGACGTACCAAGAGACCCAGTACTTC. Encoded protein: CASAPGQTYQETQYF.

The chain couples TRBV6-7 to TRBJ2-4; D uncertain. TRBV6-7 is given ORF status, its function remaining uncertain. The CDR3 loop spans 14 amino acids. The V end was cut by 0 bases, the J end by 15 bases, with 18 bases between. CDR3 bases: TGTGCCAGCAGTTACTCGGTCAGGACCCATTGTCTGTACTTC. Protein sequence: CASSYSVRTHCLYF.

This clonotype was recorded many times. This chain connects TRBV4-2 to TRBJ2-2; tentative D call: TRBD1 (7 bases). V gave up 4 bases and J gave up 6 bases, with 21 bases separating them. This CDR3 is 17 amino acids long. Germline loops: CDR1 LGHNA, CDR2 YNFKEQ. As DNA, the CDR3 is TGTGCCAGCAGCCCCGGCCAGGGGGGCAGGGTGGCCGGGGAGCTGTTTTTT. Amino acids: CASSPGQGGRVAGELFF.

This clonotype was seen ten or more times. This chain uses TRBV20-1 with TRBJ1-5, with 7 positions matching TRBD1. Germline lookup yields CDR1 DFQATT and CDR2 SNEGSKA (reference sequence). CDR3 size: 16 residues. The ends lost 0 bases at V and 1 base at J; junction bases unmatched: 6. Here the CDR3 DNA reads TGCAGTGCTAGAGAACAGGGGAGAACAAGCAATCAGCCCCAGCATTTT. Translated: CSAREQGRTSNQPQHF.

This clonotype was detected many times. The V gene is TRBV5-1, the J gene TRBJ2-1; TRBD2 matches 13 bases. The CDR3 spans 16 residues. J lost 2 bases, V lost 1 base, and 0 bases had no gene match. Per germline, CDR1 SGHRS and CDR2 YFSETQ. DNA of the CDR3: TGCGCCAGCAGCTTGACTAGCGGGAGGGCCTACAATGAGCAGTTCTTC. It specifies CASSLTSGRAYNEQFF.

The table lists this clonotype with many counts. V is TRBV2 and J is TRBJ2-7; D is uncertain. The V and J ends lost 8 bases and 4 bases respectively, with 15 bases between them. Germline values: CDR1 SNHLY, CDR2 FYNNEI. The CDR3 runs to 13 residues. DNA for the CDR3: TGTGCCAGCGAAGGGCGACCAACTTACGAGCAGTACTTC. This translates into CASEGRPTYEQYF.

About this clonotype itself: This likely came from a read error, as a far larger clone is one base away. The chain recombines TRBV13 with TRBJ2-1; 8 nucleotides line up with TRBD2. Germline-derived CDR1 and CDR2 are PRHDT and FYEKMQ (reference sequence). The CDR3 runs 16 residues. With V trimmed by 1 base and J by 6 bases, 8 bases remained unmatched. CDR3 nucleotides: TGTGCCAGCAGCTTAGACGGTAGCGGGGCGGGCAATGAGCAGTTCTTC. Residues: CASSLDGSGAGNEQFF.

Note on this clonotype: With a far larger clone one base away, a read error is the likely cause. This CDR3 is missing its conserved last phenylalanine or tryptophan, likely due to a read error. The gene calls are TRBV13 and TRBJ2-5, with D unclear. Germline CDR1 is PRHDT and CDR2 is FYEKMQ (reference sequence). This CDR3 has 13 amino acids. The germline V and J ends were trimmed by 3 bases and 7 bases, with 12 bases remaining between them. DNA for the CDR3: TGTGCCAGCAGCTTGGAACCGACGGGGACCCAGTACTCC. Protein product: CASSLEPTGTQYS.